Listed below are T cell receptor beta chains from one sample, sequenced in a study of beta chain features in type 1 diabetes. Generated by immunoSEQ multiplex PCR, the TCRdb table keeps only in-frame clones and is missing some. There are roughly 290,000 clones in the sample; approximately 15% occur only once, and less than 0.02% lies in the top ten. The specimen sequenced was naive CD4+ T cells from blood. The receptors were sampled from a man younger than 30 with type 1 diabetes. The CDR3 runs from the conserved cysteine through the conserved F or W. Fields, in order: D gene, J gene, clone size, V gene, CDR3 length, CDR3 DNA, CDR3 protein. The D gene is left open where the match is weak. Rows give clone size only sometimes, using once, few, many, or a class for an expanded clone.

TRBD1	TRBJ1-4	-	TRBV7-9	16	TGTGCCAGCAGCCAGATGACAGGGGGAACTAATGAAAAACTGTTTTTT	CASSQMTGGTNEKLFF
-	TRBJ2-5	few	TRBV6-5	13	TGTGCCAGCAGTGAATCGGACCAAGAGACCCAGTACTTC	CASSESDQETQYF
-	TRBJ1-1	few	TRBV5-1	14	TGCGCCAGCAGCTTAGCAGGGATGAACACTGAAGCTTTCTTT	CASSLAGMNTEAFF
-	TRBJ2-3	-	TRBV7-2	12	TGTGCCAGCAGCTCCTACGCAGATACGCAGTATTTT	CASSSYADTQYF
-	TRBJ2-7	few	TRBV10-3	14	TGTGCCATCAGTGAAGGGGGAGGGATCCACGAGCAGTACTTC	CAISEGGGIHEQYF
-	TRBJ2-3	-	TRBV29-1	13	TGCAGCGGACGGGGGATATACACAGATACGCAGTATTTT	CSGRGIYTDTQYF
-	TRBJ1-4	-	TRBV30	13	TGTGCCTGGAGTCAGGGACTTAATGAAAAACTGTTTTTT	CAWSQGLNEKLFF
-	TRBJ1-2	few	TRBV28	13	TGTGCCAGCAGTTTACCCGGTGTGCGTGGCTACACCTTC	CASSLPGVRGYTF
-	TRBJ1-4	-	TRBV5-1	15	TGCGCCAGCAGCCCCTCATCGTGGCCTAATGAAAAACTGTTTTTT	CASSPSSWPNEKLFF
-	TRBJ1-5	few	TRBV10-3	13	TGTGCCATCAGTGGGGGCGGCAATCAGCCCCAGCATTTT	CAISGGGNQPQHF
TRBD1	TRBJ2-7	few	TRBV7-2	15	TGTGCCAGCAGCCAAGACAGGGGGGTTTCCTACGAGCAGTACTTC	CASSQDRGVSYEQYF
TRBD1	TRBJ1-1	-	TRBV19	13	TGTGCCAGTAGTGACAGGGCGAACACTGAAGCTTTCTTT	CASSDRANTEAFF
-	TRBJ2-1	-	TRBV30	15	TGTGCCTGGAAGCCAGGGGTGAGCTCCTACAATGAGCAGTTCTTC	CAWKPGVSSYNEQFF
TRBD2	TRBJ2-1	-	TRBV2	19	TGTGCCAACGAAATTCAGGGACTAGCGGGGGGGCAGTCCTACAATGAGCAGTTCTTC	CANEIQGLAGGQSYNEQFF
TRBD1	TRBJ1-1	few	TRBV9	16	TGTGCCAGCAGCCCACCCAGGGGGCCGGGGAACACTGAAGCTTTCTTT	CASSPPRGPGNTEAFF
-	TRBJ2-7	-	TRBV7-2	15	TGTGCCAGCACCCAGAGCGGACCAAGCTCCTACGAGCAGTACTTC	CASTQSGPSSYEQYF
-	TRBJ1-6	-	TRBV5-1	15	TGCGCCAGCAGCTCATGGACAGTTTCCAATTCACCCCTCCACTTT	CASSSWTVSNSPLHF
-	TRBJ1-3	few	TRBV5-1	17	TGCGCCAGCAGCACTGGTACCACAGACTACTCTGGAAACACCATATATTTT	CASSTGTTDYSGNTIYF
TRBD2	TRBJ2-1	few	TRBV29-1	13	TGCAGCGGGGGTCTAGCGGGGGGGAATGAGCAGTTCTTC	CSGGLAGGNEQFF
TRBD2	TRBJ2-1	many	TRBV7-2	14	TGTGCCAGCAGCGCACCATTCGGGGCGGGAGGGCAGTTCTTC	CASSAPFGAGGQFF
TRBD2	TRBJ2-1	many	TRBV29-1	13	TGCAGCGCCCGAGCCGCGGGAGGCAATGAGCAGTTCTTC	CSARAAGGNEQFF
TRBD1	TRBJ2-4	-	TRBV7-2	19	TGTGCCAGCAGCTTAGGGTTTAGAGGACAGGGGGTAGCCAAAAACATTCAGTACTTC	CASSLGFRGQGVAKNIQYF
-	TRBJ1-1	-	TRBV27	13	TGTGCCAGCACAGGGAACGGGAACACTGAAGCTTTCTTT	CASTGNGNTEAFF
TRBD1	TRBJ1-2	-	TRBV27	15	TGTGCCAGCAGTGGTTTGACAGGGATGGATTATGGCTACACCTTC	CASSGLTGMDYGYTF
TRBD2	TRBJ2-1	-	TRBV5-5	16	TGTGCCAGCAGCCTTACGGGGGGGGTTGACTACAATGAGCAGTTCTTC	CASSLTGGVDYNEQFF
-	TRBJ1-1	-	TRBV5-1	15	TGCGCCAGCAGTATACAGGGCCGGGAGAACACTGAAGCTTTCTTT	CASSIQGRENTEAFF
TRBD1	TRBJ1-1	-	TRBV11-2	17	TGTGCCAGCAGCTCAAGTTACAGGGGGCGCGAGAACACTGAAGCTTTCTTT	CASSSSYRGRENTEAFF
-	TRBJ2-7	-	TRBV25-1	14	TGTGCCAGCAGTGACCCTAGGGGCTTCAACGAGCAGTACTTC	CASSDPRGFNEQYF
-	TRBJ1-2	few	TRBV29-1	13	TGCAGCGCTAGGGTCATAGCGGGCTATGGCTACACCTTC	CSARVIAGYGYTF
TRBD1	TRBJ2-7	few	TRBV5-6	14	TGTGCCAGCAGCTCCGTACGGGACAGCCGCAAGCAGTACTTC	CASSSVRDSRKQYF
TRBD1	TRBJ1-1	-	TRBV28	18	TGTGCCAGCAGTTTACACCCTCCATACAGACAGGGGCAAAATGAAGCTTTCTTT	CASSLHPPYRQGQNEAFF
-	TRBJ1-2	-	TRBV5-6	12	TGTGCCAGCAGCTTGGACGAGGGAAAATACACCTTC	CASSLDEGKYTF
-	TRBJ1-1	few	TRBV5-4	12	TGTGCCAGCAGCTTGTCTTACACTGAAGCTTTCTTT	CASSLSYTEAFF
-	TRBJ1-5	few	TRBV30	15	TGTGCCTGGAGCCTGGTGTTGGGGGCGAATCAGCCCCAGCATTTT	CAWSLVLGANQPQHF
TRBD2	TRBJ2-7	few	TRBV18	16	TGTGCCAGCTCACCAATCAGCGGGAAAATTGGCGACGAGCAGTACTTC	CASSPISGKIGDEQYF
-	TRBJ1-5	few	TRBV6-5	15	TGTGCCAGCAGTTACTCCGGACTGAACAATCAGCCCCAGCATTTT	CASSYSGLNNQPQHF
-	TRBJ2-7	-	TRBV28	12	TGTGCCAGCACTCTAGGGGTGGGCGAGCAGTACTTC	CASTLGVGEQYF
TRBD1	TRBJ2-1	few	TRBV5-1	14	TGCGCCAGCAGCGAGGGACAGCCTTACAATGAGCAGTTCTTC	CASSEGQPYNEQFF
-	TRBJ2-1	-	TRBV27	17	TGTGCCAGCAGTTTATTACTAGCCTACGAGTGGGGAAATGAGCAGTTCTTC	CASSLLLAYEWGNEQFF
-	TRBJ2-7	-	TRBV6-6	14	TGTGCCAGCAGAATTACGACAGTTTCCTACGAGCAGTACTTC	CASRITTVSYEQYF
-	TRBJ1-1	-	TRBV5-1	12	TGCGCCAGCAGCTTGGGCGGGTATGAAGCTTTCTTT	CASSLGGYEAFF
-	TRBJ1-1	few	TRBV30	14	TGTGCCTGGAGTGTGCGGGCGTTTAGCACTGAAGCTTTCTTT	CAWSVRAFSTEAFF
TRBD1	TRBJ1-6	-	TRBV6-5	15	TGTGCCAGCAGTTACTCAGGCAGGGGGCATTCACCCCTCCACTTT	CASSYSGRGHSPLHF
TRBD1	TRBJ2-7	few	TRBV5-1	13	TGCGCCAGCAGCTTGGGGGACAGGGTCGAGCAGTACTTC	CASSLGDRVEQYF
-	TRBJ1-1	-	TRBV30	13	TGTGCCTGGAGTGCTGGAGGGAACACTGAAGCTTTCTTT	CAWSAGGNTEAFF
-	TRBJ2-5	few	TRBV10-2	10	TGCGCCAGCAGTGAGTTAACCCAGTACTTC	CASSELTQYF
-	TRBJ1-2	few	TRBV5-4	12	TGTGCCACCATGCGGGAAAACTATGGCTACACCTTC	CATMRENYGYTF
-	TRBJ1-2	few	TRBV5-1	12	TGCGCCAGCAGCTTGATGACTGGGGGCTACACCTTC	CASSLMTGGYTF
-	TRBJ2-2	-	TRBV25-1	15	TGTGCCAGCAGTGAACGTGACAGGCCAACCGGGGAGCTGTTTTTT	CASSERDRPTGELFF
-	TRBJ2-1	few	TRBV12-5	13	TGTGCTAGTGGTTTAATTCCCGGCGGTGAGCAGTTCTTC	CASGLIPGGEQFF